The 26 T cell receptor beta chains listed next were all sequenced from one sample in a study of blood T cell repertoires in COVID-19 (dated by TCRdb to the early 2020s). The library came from the immunoSEQ multiplex PCR assay. This immuneACCESS table, as held by TCRdb, lists in-frame sequences with V and J called but not all clones. Of the missing ones, under half trace to an unresolved V gene in checked studies; the others have no known cause. This sample gives about 150,000 clones in total; around 83% of them show up just once. Roughly an eighth of the sample goes to the ten largest clones. Sequencing was carried out using peripheral blood. Source of these receptors: an older woman with COVID-19, enrolled during active disease.

The DNA for the CDR3 is TGCAGCGTTGGGGTGACAGGGTTGAATGAAAAACTGTTTTTT. As protein: CSVGVTGLNEKLFF. The chain is built from TRBV29-1 and TRBJ1-4, with TRBD1 matching 7 bases. CDR1 and CDR2 from the germline V gene are SQVTM and ANQGSEA. The CDR3 totals 14 residues. With 4 bases clipped from V and 5 bases from J, the junction kept 7 bases outside the gene matches.

The chain uses TRBV5-6 and TRBJ1-3; TRBD1 agrees at 9 bases. Germline V gives CDR1 SGHDT, CDR2 YYEEEE. J gave up 0 bases and V 4 bases, and 14 bases lay outside the gene matches. This CDR3 comprises 19 residues. In DNA form, the CDR3 reads TGTGCCAGCAGCCCTGACAGGGGGATTCCCTTTTACTCTGGAAACACCATATATTTT. Translated: CASSPDRGIPFYSGNTIYF.

The V gene is TRBV5-1, the J gene TRBJ1-1, with 10 bases matching TRBD1. Trimming took 1 base from V and 2 from J; bases not matched to a gene: 14. Germline values: CDR1 SGHRS, CDR2 YFSETQ. This CDR3 region has 19 residues. CDR3 sequence reads: CASSLLSRQGALRNTEAFF. The CDR3 DNA reads as TGCGCCAGCAGCTTGTTGTCCCGACAGGGGGCCCTTCGAAACACTGAAGCTTTCTTT.

The chain has TRBV5-1 and TRBJ2-1; 11 bases are shared with TRBD2. This CDR3 is built from 13 residues. CDR1 and CDR2 (germline): SGHRS, YFSETQ. V gave up 6 bases and J gave up 7 bases; unmatched junction bases: 3. CDR3 sequence: CASTLAGGNEQFF. The CDR3 DNA reads as TGCGCCAGCACCCTAGCGGGAGGTAATGAGCAGTTCTTC.

For this clone: At one end the junction does not follow the germline gene, possibly because of a read error. The chain combines TRBV7-7 with TRBJ2-1, with 9 bases that match TRBD1. The CDR3 length is 14 residues. Germline CDR1 is SSHAT and CDR2 is FNYEAQ (reference sequence). The CDR3 region has the DNA TGTGCTAGCAGCCTAGCGACAGGGGGCAATGAGCAGTTCTTC. Encoded protein: CASSLATGGNEQFF.

This rearrangement joins TRBV5-4 to TRBJ1-3; 7 bases map to TRBD1. Germline V gives CDR1 SGHNT, CDR2 YYREEE (reference sequence). This CDR3 has 14 residues. The ends lost 6 bases at V and 1 base at J; junction bases unmatched: 4. The CDR3 sequence: CASIDRASGNTIYF. The CDR3, as DNA: TGTGCCAGCATTGACAGGGCATCTGGAAACACCATATATTTT. The full variable domain, in which reference TRBV5-4 and TRBJ1-3 provide the parts outside the CDR3, is ETGVTQSPTHLIKTRGQQVTLRCSSQSGHNTVSWYQQALGQGPQFIFQYYREEENGRGNFPPRFSGLQFPNYSSELNVNALELDDSALYLCASIDRASGNTIYFGEGSWLTVV.

V and J are TRBV7-6 and TRBJ1-1, with 7 bases aligning to TRBD1. J gave up 10 bases and V 5 bases, and 7 bases lay outside the gene matches. The germline V gene has CDR1 SGHVS and CDR2 FNYEAQ. The CDR3 sequence is 12 residues long. CDR3 coding DNA: TGTGCCAGCAGCCCCCCAGGGGGAAGAGCTTTCTTT. Protein sequence: CASSPPGGRAFF.

The chain couples TRBV11-2 to TRBJ2-5; 9 positions agree with TRBD2. CDR3 size: 16 residues. Germline values: CDR1 SGHAT, CDR2 FQNNGV. V lost 3 bases to trimming and J lost 5 bases; unmatched junction nucleotides: 10. The CDR3 reads CASSLSDSGGTETQYF. CDR3 sequence (DNA): TGTGCCAGCAGCTTGTCCGATAGCGGGGGAACTGAGACCCAGTACTTC.

V is TRBV18 and J is TRBJ2-3; D is uncertain. Germline lookup yields CDR1 KGHSH and CDR2 LQKENI. The CDR3 is 13 residues long. V was trimmed by 2 bases and J by 5 bases, leaving 8 bases between them. The DNA of the CDR3 is TGTGCCAGCTCACCATCTCACAGAGATACGCAGTATTTT. This sequence encodes CASSPSHRDTQYF.

V gene TRBV2 combines with J gene TRBJ2-1; D not resolved. Germline CDR1 is SNHLY and CDR2 is FYNNEI. Trimming stripped 6 bases from V and 5 bases from J, with 8 bases between. This CDR3 region has 12 residues. DNA for the CDR3: TGTGCCAGCAGGGGCCAGGACAATGAGCAGTTCTTC. It is translated as CASRGQDNEQFF.

The V gene is TRBV5-6, the J gene TRBJ2-5; 10 bases fit TRBD2. Germline lookup yields CDR1 SGHDT and CDR2 YYEEEE. The CDR3 has 15 residues. With 2 bases clipped from V and 5 bases from J, the junction kept 6 bases outside the gene matches. CDR3 coding DNA: TGTGCCAGCAGCTTCCGGACTAGCGGAGGGGAGACCCAGTACTTC. This sequence encodes CASSFRTSGGETQYF.

This clone has at least ten counts. The chain links TRBV7-2 to TRBJ1-5; D is ambiguous. From germline, CDR1 is SGHTA and CDR2 FQGNSA. Trimming removed 5 bases at V and 6 bases at J, with 11 bases between. CDR3 length equals 13 residues. The DNA of the CDR3 is TGTGCCAGCAGCGTGGGAGGGAGTCAGCCCCAGCATTTT. Amino acid sequence: CASSVGGSQPQHF.

The rearrangement uses TRBV7-9 and TRBJ1-4, with D perhaps matching TRBD1 (5 bases). Germline V lookup: CDR1 SEHNR, CDR2 FQNEAQ (reference sequence). There are 15 residues in the CDR3. V was cut by 0 bases and J by 7 bases, with 12 bases left in between. The CDR3 sequence: CASSLAGQGGEKLFF. The CDR3 DNA sequence: TGTGCCAGCAGCTTAGCTGGCCAGGGTGGTGAAAAACTGTTTTTT.

The sample holds a few counts of this clone. The chain carries TRBV28 and TRBJ1-1, with no clear D. The CDR3 sequence is 16 residues long. V was cut by 5 bases and J by 0 bases, with 16 bases left in between. CDR1 MDHEN and CDR2 SYDVKM come from the germline V gene. In DNA, the CDR3 is TGTGCCAGCAGTGCACCCGGGGAGAGCATGAACACTGAAGCTTTCTTT. Amino acid sequence: CASSAPGESMNTEAFF.

V gene TRBV18 combines with J gene TRBJ1-6; 7 nucleotides align to TRBD1. CDR1 is KGHSH, CDR2 LQKENI, per germline. The CDR3 contains 15 residues. With 3 bases clipped from V and 7 bases from J, the junction kept 6 bases outside the gene matches. The CDR3 here is CASSPLGQINSPLHF. The CDR3 DNA is TGTGCCAGCTCACCTCTGGGACAGATAAATTCACCCCTCCACTTT.

This chain connects TRBV7-9 to TRBJ2-1; TRBD2 matches 10 bases. Germline loops: CDR1 SEHNR, CDR2 FQNEAQ (reference sequence). Trimming took 6 bases from V and 7 from J; bases not matched to a gene: 12. The CDR3 spans 16 residues. CDR3 sequence (DNA): TGTGCCAGCAGTCGAATAGCGGGAGGTGGGCAGAATGAGCAGTTCTTC. This translates into CASSRIAGGGQNEQFF.

The V gene is TRBV9, the J gene TRBJ1-5, with D hard to call. CDR3 length: 15 amino acids. Germline lookup yields CDR1 SGDLS and CDR2 YYNGEE. The V gene lost 4 bases and the J gene lost 0 bases, with 11 bases spanning the gap. The CDR3 sequence: CASSLSAYSNQPQHF. The DNA of the CDR3 is TGTGCCAGCAGCCTAAGCGCTTATAGCAATCAGCCCCAGCATTTT.

The rearrangement joins TRBV25-1 to TRBJ1-1, with 8 bases that match TRBD1. Trimming took 8 bases from V and 1 from J; bases not matched to a gene: 6. Germline CDR1 reads MGHDK; CDR2 reads SYGVNS. The CDR3 length is 14 residues. The CDR3 sequence is CASGRQGSNTEAFF. Written as DNA, the CDR3 is TGTGCCAGCGGCAGACAGGGGTCGAACACTGAAGCTTTCTTT.

J is TRBJ2-1 and V is TRBV6-5; TRBD1 matches at 9 bases. Germline loops: CDR1 MNHEY, CDR2 SVGAGI. The junction had 9 bases not matched to a gene; V was cut back by 6 bases and J by 6 bases. The CDR3 runs 15 residues. The CDR3 bases are TGTGCCAGCAGGCCACCCGGGACAGGGCGCAATGAGCAGTTCTTC. Its protein is CASRPPGTGRNEQFF.

This clone appeared many times. V gene TRBV5-8 combines with J gene TRBJ2-1; 7 bases agree with TRBD1. The CDR3 has 13 amino acids. Germline CDR1 SGHTS, CDR2 YDEGEE. The junction had 7 bases not matched to a gene; V was cut back by 3 bases and J by 10 bases. CDR3: CASSSRGGGEQFF. As DNA, the CDR3 is TGTGCCAGCAGCTCCCGAGGGGGCGGGGAGCAGTTCTTC.

V is TRBV6-1 and J is TRBJ1-2, with a possible D match to TRBD1 (5 bases). The V gene lost 0 bases and the J gene lost 8 bases, with 13 bases spanning the gap. The germline V gene has CDR1 MNHNS and CDR2 SASEGT. This CDR3 is 14 amino acids long. DNA of the CDR3: TGTGCCAGCAGTGAAGCCATGGACGGGGGAGGCTACACCTTC. Its translation is CASSEAMDGGGYTF.

V gene TRBV7-9 combines with J gene TRBJ1-5, with no clear D. Per germline, CDR1 SEHNR and CDR2 FQNEAQ (reference sequence). Trimming cost V 4 bases and J 0 bases, with 10 bases left between them. The CDR3 spans 15 residues. CDR3 coding DNA: TGTGCCAGCAGCTCCGACGGGTATAGCAATCAGCCCCAGCATTTT. The encoded protein is CASSSDGYSNQPQHF. Full variable domain (remainder filled in from reference TRBV7-9 and TRBJ1-5): DTGVSQNPRHKITKRGQNVTFRCDPISEHNRLYWYRQTLGQGPEFLTYFQNEAQLEKSRLLSDRFSAERPKGSFSTLEIQRTEQGDSAMYLCASSSDGYSNQPQHFGDGTRLSIL.

The genes are TRBV3-1 (or the pseudogene TRBV3-2) and TRBJ1-1, with 7 nucleotides matching TRBD1. The CDR3 is 12 residues long. CDR1 and CDR2 from the germline V gene are LGHDT and YNNKEL (reference sequence). The trim removed 4 bases at V and 8 bases at J, leaving 4 bases unmatched. CDR3 residues: CASSPLQGEAFF. The CDR3 DNA reads as TGTGCCAGCAGCCCACTACAGGGGGAAGCTTTCTTT.

The V gene is TRBV13, the J gene TRBJ2-5; 7 bases match TRBD2. Germline CDR1 and CDR2: PRHDT and FYEKMQ (reference sequence). Trimming took 2 bases from V and 2 from J; bases not matched to a gene: 5. The CDR3 extends over 15 amino acids. CDR3 bases: TGTGCCAGCAGCTTAAGGTCTAGCGGACAAGAGACCCAGTACTTC. Translated: CASSLRSSGQETQYF.

This chain connects TRBV2 to TRBJ1-5; D not resolved. Germline V gene data show CDR1 as SNHLY and CDR2 as FYNNEI. The CDR3 has 15 amino acids. Trimming took off 7 bases at V and 1 base at J, with 14 bases between the two ends. CDR3 residues: CASTDAWSSNQPQHF. CDR3 DNA: TGTGCCAGCACAGACGCGTGGAGCAGCAATCAGCCCCAGCATTTT.

This sequence joins TRBV5-8 and TRBJ2-7, with 11 bases lining up with TRBD2. With 3 bases clipped from V and 3 bases from J, the junction kept 5 bases outside the gene matches. In germline, CDR1 is SGHTS, CDR2 YDEGEE. This CDR3 is 15 amino acids long. The chain's CDR3 is CASSWGTSGVYEQYF. The CDR3 coding sequence is TGTGCCAGCAGCTGGGGGACTAGCGGAGTCTACGAGCAGTACTTC.